The present T cell receptor (beta chain) was sequenced within a study of OX40 agonist ivuxolimab in advanced cancers. The overall study: The mean age was approximately 60 years, ranging from roughly 23 to 80, with under 90% of participants male. Broader study findings: Expanded clones belonging to CD8+ T cells outnumbered, on average, those of CD4+.

The CDR3 runs 14 residues. Germline V gene data show CDR1 as SGHRS and CDR2 as YFSETQ. V lost 5 bases and J 4 bases, leaving 12 bases between the germline ends. Profiling relied on immunoSEQ multiplex PCR, and the TCRdb table lists in-frame clones only, not all of them. The sample shows about 33,000 clones, more than 70% of them seen only once. Concerning this clone: The antigen is not known.

The chain carries TRBV5-1 and TRBJ2-2, with D tentatively TRBD2 (5 bases). The receptor was isolated from an adult with an advanced solid tumor such as melanoma, head and neck, liver or kidney cancer. The starting material was CD4+ or CD8+ T cells sorted from blood, obtained in a trial of the OX40 agonist ivuxolimab. The CDR3 DNA reads as TGCGCCAGCAGTCTAGAGGGTGGCACCGGGGAGCTGTTTTTT. It codes for CASSLEGGTGELFF.